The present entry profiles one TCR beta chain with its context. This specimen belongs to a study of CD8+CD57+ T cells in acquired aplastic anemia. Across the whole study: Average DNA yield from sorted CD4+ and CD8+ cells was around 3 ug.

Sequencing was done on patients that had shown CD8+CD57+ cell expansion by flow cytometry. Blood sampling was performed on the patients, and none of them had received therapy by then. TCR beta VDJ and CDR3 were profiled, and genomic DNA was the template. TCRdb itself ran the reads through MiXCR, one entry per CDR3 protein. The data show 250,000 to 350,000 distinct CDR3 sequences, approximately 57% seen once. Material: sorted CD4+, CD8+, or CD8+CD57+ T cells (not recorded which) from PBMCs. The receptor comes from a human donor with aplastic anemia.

Here the CDR3 reads CASSLRGSGQPQHF. The CDR3, as DNA: TGTGCCAGTAGTCTACGGGGGTCGGGTCAGCCCCAGCATTTT. V is TRBV19 and J is TRBJ1-5, with D perhaps matching TRBD1 (5 bases). V shed 5 bases and J shed 6 bases, with 14 bases lying between them. CDR1 is LNHDA and CDR2 is SQIVND in the germline V gene (reference sequence). The CDR3 runs to 14 residues.